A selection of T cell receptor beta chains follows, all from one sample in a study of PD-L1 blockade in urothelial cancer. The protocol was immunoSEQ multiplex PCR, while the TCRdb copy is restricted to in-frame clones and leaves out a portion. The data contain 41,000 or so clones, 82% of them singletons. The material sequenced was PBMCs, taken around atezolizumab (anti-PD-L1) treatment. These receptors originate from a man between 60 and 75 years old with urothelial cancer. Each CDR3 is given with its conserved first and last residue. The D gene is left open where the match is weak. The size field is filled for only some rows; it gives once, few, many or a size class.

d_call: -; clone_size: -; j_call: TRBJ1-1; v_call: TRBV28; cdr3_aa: CASQTVNTEAFF; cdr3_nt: TGTGCCAGCCAGACAGTGAACACTGAAGCTTTCTTT
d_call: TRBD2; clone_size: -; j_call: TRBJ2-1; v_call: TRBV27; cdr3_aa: CASSLVLAGYYNEQFF; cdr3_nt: TGTGCCAGCAGTTTAGTCCTAGCGGGGTACTACAATGAGCAGTTCTTC
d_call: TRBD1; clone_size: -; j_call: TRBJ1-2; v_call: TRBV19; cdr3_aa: CASRKRDRPYGYTF; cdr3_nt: TGTGCCAGCCGGAAACGGGACAGGCCTTATGGCTACACCTTC
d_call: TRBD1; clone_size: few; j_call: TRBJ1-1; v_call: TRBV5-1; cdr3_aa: CASSLQGRTTEAFF; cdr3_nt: TGCGCCAGCAGCCTACAGGGGAGAACCACTGAAGCTTTCTTT
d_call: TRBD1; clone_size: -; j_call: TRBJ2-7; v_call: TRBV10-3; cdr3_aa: CAISDTGGYEQYF; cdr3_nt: TGTGCCATCAGTGACACAGGGGGCTACGAGCAGTACTTC
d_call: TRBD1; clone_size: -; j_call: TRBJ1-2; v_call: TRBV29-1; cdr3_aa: CSVEAPGGEFYGYTF; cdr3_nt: TGCAGCGTTGAAGCTCCAGGGGGCGAATTCTATGGCTACACCTTC
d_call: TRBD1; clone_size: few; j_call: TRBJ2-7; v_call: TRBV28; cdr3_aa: CASSLSGTGTYEQYF; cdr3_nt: TGTGCCAGCAGTTTATCCGGGACAGGGACCTACGAGCAGTACTTC
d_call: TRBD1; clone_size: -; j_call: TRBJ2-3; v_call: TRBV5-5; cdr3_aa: CASSLEIGTVGEDTQYF; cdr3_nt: TGTGCCAGCAGCTTGGAGATAGGGACAGTTGGTGAAGATACGCAGTATTTT
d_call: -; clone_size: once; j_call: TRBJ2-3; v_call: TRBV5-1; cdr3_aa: CASSLWERGTDTQYF; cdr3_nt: TGCGCCAGCAGCTTGTGGGAGAGGGGCACAGATACGCAGTATTTT
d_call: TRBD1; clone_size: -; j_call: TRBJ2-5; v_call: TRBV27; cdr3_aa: CASSPSRDRVRETQYF; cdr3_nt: TGTGCCAGCAGTCCGTCCCGGGACAGGGTACGAGAGACCCAGTACTTC
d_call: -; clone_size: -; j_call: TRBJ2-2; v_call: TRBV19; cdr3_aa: CASLPGHPNTGELFF; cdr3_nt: TGTGCCAGTCTTCCGGGACACCCAAACACCGGGGAGCTGTTTTTT
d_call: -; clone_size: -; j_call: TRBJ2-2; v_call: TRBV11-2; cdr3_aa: CASSLNTGELFF; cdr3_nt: TGTGCCAGCAGTCTTAACACCGGGGAGCTGTTTTTT
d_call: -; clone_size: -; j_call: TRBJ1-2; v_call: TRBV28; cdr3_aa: CASSFLNYGYTF; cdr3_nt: TGTGCCAGCAGTTTCCTTAACTATGGCTACACCTTC
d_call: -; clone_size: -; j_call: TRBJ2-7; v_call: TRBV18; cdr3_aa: CASSPGAGAGYEQYF; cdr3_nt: TGTGCCAGCTCACCAGGTGCAGGGGCCGGTTACGAGCAGTACTTC
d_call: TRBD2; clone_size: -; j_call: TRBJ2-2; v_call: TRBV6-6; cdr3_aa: CASSSPRGGNTGELFF; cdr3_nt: TGTGCCAGCAGTAGCCCTCGGGGGGGCAACACCGGGGAGCTGTTTTTT
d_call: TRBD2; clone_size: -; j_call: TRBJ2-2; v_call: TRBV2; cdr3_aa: CASSPGLAGVGELFF; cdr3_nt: TGTGCCAGCAGTCCGGGACTAGCGGGGGTCGGGGAGCTGTTTTTT
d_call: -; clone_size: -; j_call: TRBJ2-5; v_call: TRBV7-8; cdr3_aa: CASSLPGAETQYF; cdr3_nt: TGTGCCAGCAGCTTACCAGGGGCAGAGACCCAGTACTTC
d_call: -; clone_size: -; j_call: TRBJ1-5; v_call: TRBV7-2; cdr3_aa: CASSSPSGTGDNQPQHF; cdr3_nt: TGTGCCAGCAGCTCTCCTAGCGGGACGGGTGATAATCAGCCCCAGCATTTT
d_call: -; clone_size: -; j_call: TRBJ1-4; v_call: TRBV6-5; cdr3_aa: CASSYFGSFGEKLFF; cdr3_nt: TGTGCCAGCAGTTACTTCGGGTCATTCGGTGAAAAACTGTTTTTT
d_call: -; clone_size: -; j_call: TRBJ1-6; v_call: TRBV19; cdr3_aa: CASSIVGESPLHF; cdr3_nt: TGTGCCAGTAGTATAGTCGGAGAATCACCCCTCCACTTT
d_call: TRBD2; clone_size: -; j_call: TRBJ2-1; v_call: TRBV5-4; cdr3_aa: CASSAGTSGEQFF; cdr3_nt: TGTGCCAGCAGCGCCGGGACTAGCGGGGAGCAGTTCTTC
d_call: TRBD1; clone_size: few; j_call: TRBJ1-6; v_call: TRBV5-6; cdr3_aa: CASSIGTGDSPLHF; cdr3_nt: TGTGCCAGCAGCATAGGGACAGGCGATTCACCCCTCCACTTT
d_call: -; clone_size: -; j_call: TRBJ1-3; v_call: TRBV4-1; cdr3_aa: CASSQEAGNSGNTIYF; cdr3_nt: TGCGCCAGCAGCCAAGAGGCGGGAAACTCTGGAAACACCATATATTTT
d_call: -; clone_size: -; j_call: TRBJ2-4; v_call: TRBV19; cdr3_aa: CASRPQQGSKNIQYF; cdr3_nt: TGTGCCAGTAGACCTCAGCAGGGGTCCAAAAACATTCAGTACTTC
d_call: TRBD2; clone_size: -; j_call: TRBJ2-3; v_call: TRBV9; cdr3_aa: CASSVGGSSAGGPTDTQYF; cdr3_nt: TGTGCCAGCAGCGTAGGAGGTTCTTCTGCGGGGGGCCCCACAGATACGCAGTATTTT
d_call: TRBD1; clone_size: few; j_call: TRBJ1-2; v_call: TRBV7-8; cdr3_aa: CASSSTTGKGGYTF; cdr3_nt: TGTGCCAGCAGCTCGACGACAGGGAAGGGTGGCTACACCTTC
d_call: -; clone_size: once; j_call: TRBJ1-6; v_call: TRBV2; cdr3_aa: CASSREGDYNSPLHF; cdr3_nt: TGTGCCAGCAGTAGGGAGGGGGACTATAATTCACCCCTCCACTTT
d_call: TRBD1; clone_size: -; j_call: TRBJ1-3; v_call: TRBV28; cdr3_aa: CASSDRGVDGNTIYF; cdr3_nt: TGTGCCAGCAGTGACAGGGGAGTGGATGGAAACACCATATATTTT
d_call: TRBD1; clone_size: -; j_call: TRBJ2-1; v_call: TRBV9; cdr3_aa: CASSVGTGPNEQFF; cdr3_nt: TGTGCCAGCAGCGTTGGGACAGGCCCCAATGAGCAGTTCTTC
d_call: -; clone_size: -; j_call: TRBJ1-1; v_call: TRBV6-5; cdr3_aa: CASSYSGGVEAFF; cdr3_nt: TGTGCCAGCAGTTACTCGGGGGGGGTAGAAGCTTTCTTT
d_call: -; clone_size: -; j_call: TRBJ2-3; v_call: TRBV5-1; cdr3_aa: CASSLEGGSGTDTQYF; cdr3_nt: TGCGCCAGCAGCTTGGAGGGCGGGTCTGGCACAGATACGCAGTATTTT
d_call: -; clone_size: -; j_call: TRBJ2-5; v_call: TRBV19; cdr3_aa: CASSLSPAAETQYF; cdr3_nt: TGTGCCAGTAGTCTCAGCCCGGCGGCTGAGACCCAGTACTTC
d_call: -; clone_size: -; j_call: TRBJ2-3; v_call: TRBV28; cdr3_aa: CASCGTGQGENTQYF; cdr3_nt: TGTGCCAGCTGTGGTACGGGACAAGGGGAGAATACGCAGTATTTT
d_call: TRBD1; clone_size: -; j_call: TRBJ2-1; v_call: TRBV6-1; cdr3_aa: CASSDSRGEQFF; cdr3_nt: TGTGCCAGCAGTGATTCCAGGGGGGAGCAGTTCTTC
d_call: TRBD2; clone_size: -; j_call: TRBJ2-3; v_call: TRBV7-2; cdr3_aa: CASSSQRGSTDTQYF; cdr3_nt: TGTGCCAGCAGCTCCCAGCGGGGTAGCACAGATACGCAGTATTTT
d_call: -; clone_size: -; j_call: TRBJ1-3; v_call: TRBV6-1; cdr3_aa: CASSESHRGARGNTIYF; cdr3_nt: TGTGCCAGCAGTGAAAGTCATCGGGGGGCGCGAGGAAACACCATATATTTT
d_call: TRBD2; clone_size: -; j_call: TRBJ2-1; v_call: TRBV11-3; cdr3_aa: CASSRGREGGGEQFF; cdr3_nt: TGTGCCAGCAGCCGAGGTCGGGAGGGCGGTGGTGAGCAGTTCTTC
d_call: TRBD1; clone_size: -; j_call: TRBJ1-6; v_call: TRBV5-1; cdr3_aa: CASSSTGQGNSPLHF; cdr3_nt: TGCGCCAGCAGCTCTACGGGACAGGGTAATTCACCCCTCCACTTT
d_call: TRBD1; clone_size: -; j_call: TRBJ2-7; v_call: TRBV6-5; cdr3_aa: CASSLTGTAPREQYF; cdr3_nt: TGTGCCAGCAGCCTGACCGGGACAGCGCCTCGGGAGCAGTACTTC
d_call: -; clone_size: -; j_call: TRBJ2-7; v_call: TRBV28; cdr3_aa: CASWGLGASYEQYF; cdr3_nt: TGTGCCAGTTGGGGATTAGGGGCTTCCTACGAGCAGTACTTC
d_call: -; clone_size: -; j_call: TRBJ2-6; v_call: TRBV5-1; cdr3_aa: CASSLGGASGANVLTF; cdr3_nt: TGCGCCAGCAGCTTGGGCGGAGCCTCTGGGGCCAACGTCCTGACTTTC
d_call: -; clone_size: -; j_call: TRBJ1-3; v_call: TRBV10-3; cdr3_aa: CAIKGSGNTIYF; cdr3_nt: TGTGCCATCAAGGGGTCCGGAAACACCATATATTTT
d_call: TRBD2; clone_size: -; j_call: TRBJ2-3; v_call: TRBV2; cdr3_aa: CASSAGTSGEGDTQYF; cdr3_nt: TGTGCCAGCAGTGCCGGGACTAGCGGGGAGGGAGATACGCAGTATTTT
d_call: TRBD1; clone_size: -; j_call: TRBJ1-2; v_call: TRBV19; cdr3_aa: CASSLRQGDGYTF; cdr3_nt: TGTGCCAGTAGTCTGAGACAGGGGGACGGCTACACCTTC
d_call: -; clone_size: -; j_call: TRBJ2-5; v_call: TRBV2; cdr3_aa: CASSEGGYGETQYF; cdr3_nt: TGTGCCAGCAGTGAAGGCGGGTATGGGGAGACCCAGTACTTC